This T cell receptor (beta chain) stems from a study of cytomegalovirus exposure and HLA in healthy donors. The study ran its PCR with 60 Vbeta and 13 Jbeta primers. As processed by the authors: Unique TCR beta chains numbered roughly 80 million in a later analysis, with around 11 million shared. Here immunoSEQ multiplex PCR was the method, and the copy in TCRdb shows in-frame clones only, minus some. That table gives V, J and clone size, and the DNA gave D and trimming. The sample records approximately 150,000 clones, more than 60% being singletons. Study-wide points: Information on immune exposure was restricted to one variable (CMV serostatus). A later analysis by the authors found several of the most significant clusters apparently linked to common viral pathogens.

With respect to this clone: No antigen is known for it.

The receptor's source is a male donor in good health and CMV-seronegative. Source material: PBMCs.

CDR3 sequence (DNA): TGCGCCAGCAGCCAAGAAGGAGGCCCCACGGGCGGCTACACCTTC. Its protein is CASSQEGGPTGGYTF. V gene TRBV4-3 combines with J gene TRBJ1-2, with D hard to call. Germline values: CDR1 LGHNA, CDR2 YSLEER. With 0 bases removed from V and 8 bases from J, the gap between germline ends came to 16 bases. This CDR3 region has 15 residues.